This T cell receptor (beta chain) came from a study of shared clonotypes between healthy human individuals. This clone occurred a few times. Germline CDR1 is SEHNR and CDR2 is FQNEAQ (reference sequence). Trimming shortened V by 1 base and J by 0 bases, and 12 bases separated the two germline ends. The CDR3 spans 16 residues. Clones were sequenced by immunoSEQ multiplex PCR, and TCRdb holds only the in-frame ones, with some missing. The data show about 560,000 clones, with around 80% seen just once and 9.5% to 15% held by the top ten. The clonotype was recovered from a woman aged 40 to 50 in good health. Some clones in this sample may be carry-over from other donors' samples. Sequencing used PBMCs. The J gene is TRBJ1-2, the V gene TRBV7-9; perhaps TRBD1 as D (6 bases). The CDR3, as DNA: TGTGCCAGCAGCTTAGGAGGGGGTTTAGCTAACTATGGCTACACCTTC. Amino acid sequence: CASSLGGGLANYGYTF.